The clone carrying this T cell receptor (beta chain) was observed at least ten times. Antigen: not known. The germline V gene has CDR1 SGHRS and CDR2 YFSETQ. The CDR3 is 13 residues long. Trimming took 4 bases from V and 2 from J, leaving 8 bases between them. The authors used template switching to add a universal primer site and gave cDNA unique molecular identifiers. TCRdb itself ran the 5' RACE reads through MiXCR, one entry per CDR3 protein. The sample records around 340,000 distinct CDR3 sequences, around 9.7% being singletons. The sample is drawn from a study of identical twins. The study, taken as a whole, reports: Among out-of-frame alpha sequences shared by twins, low generation probability occurred in excess. There were fewer insertions in abundant cord blood beta clonotypes, but memory repertoires showed no such pattern. It was possible that invariant MAIT and iNKT cells partly confounded the zero-insertion analyses.

This sequence joins TRBV5-1 and TRBJ2-3; no clear D. Material: naive T cells sorted from blood. The receptor's source is a woman aged 50 to 60 in good health. DNA for the CDR3: TGCGCCAGCAGCACGACCTTCACAGATACGCAGTATTTT. This gives the protein CASSTTFTDTQYF.